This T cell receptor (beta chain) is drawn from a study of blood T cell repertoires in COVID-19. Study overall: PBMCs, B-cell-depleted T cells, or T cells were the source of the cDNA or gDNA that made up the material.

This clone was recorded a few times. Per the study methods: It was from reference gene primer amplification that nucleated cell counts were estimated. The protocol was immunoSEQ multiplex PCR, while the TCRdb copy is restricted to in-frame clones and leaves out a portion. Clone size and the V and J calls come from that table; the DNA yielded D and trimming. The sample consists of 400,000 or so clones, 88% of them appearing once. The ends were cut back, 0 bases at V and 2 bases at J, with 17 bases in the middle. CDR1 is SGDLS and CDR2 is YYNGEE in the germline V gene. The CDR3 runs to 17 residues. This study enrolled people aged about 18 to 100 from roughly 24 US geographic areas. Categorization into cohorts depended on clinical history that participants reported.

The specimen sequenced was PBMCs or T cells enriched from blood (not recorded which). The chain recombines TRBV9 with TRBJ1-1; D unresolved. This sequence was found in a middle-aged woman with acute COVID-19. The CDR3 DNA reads TGTGCCAGCAGCGTAGAACCCTCGGGAGTATTTAACACTGAAGCTTTCTTT. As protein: CASSVEPSGVFNTEAFF.